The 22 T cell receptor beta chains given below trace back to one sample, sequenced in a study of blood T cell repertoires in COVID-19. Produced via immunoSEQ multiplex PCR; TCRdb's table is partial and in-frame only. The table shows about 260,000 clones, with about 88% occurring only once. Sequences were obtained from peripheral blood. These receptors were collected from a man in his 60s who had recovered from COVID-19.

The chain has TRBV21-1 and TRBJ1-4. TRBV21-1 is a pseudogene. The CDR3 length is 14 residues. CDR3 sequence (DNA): TGTGCCCCGCTGGGGAGCCAACTAAATGAAAAACTGTTTTTT. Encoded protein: CAPLGSQLNEKLFF.

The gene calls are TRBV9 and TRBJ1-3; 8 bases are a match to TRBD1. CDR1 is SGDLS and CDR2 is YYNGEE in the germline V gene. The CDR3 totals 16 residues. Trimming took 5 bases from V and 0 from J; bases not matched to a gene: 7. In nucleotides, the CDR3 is TGTGCCAGCAGTGCCTCCGGGACAGGCTCTGGAAACACCATATATTTT. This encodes CASSASGTGSGNTIYF.

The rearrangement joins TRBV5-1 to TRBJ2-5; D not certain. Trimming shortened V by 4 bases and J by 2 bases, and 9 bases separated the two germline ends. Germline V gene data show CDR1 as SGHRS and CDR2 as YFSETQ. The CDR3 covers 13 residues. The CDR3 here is CASSTDKQETQYF. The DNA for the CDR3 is TGCGCCAGCAGCACTGACAAGCAAGAGACCCAGTACTTC.

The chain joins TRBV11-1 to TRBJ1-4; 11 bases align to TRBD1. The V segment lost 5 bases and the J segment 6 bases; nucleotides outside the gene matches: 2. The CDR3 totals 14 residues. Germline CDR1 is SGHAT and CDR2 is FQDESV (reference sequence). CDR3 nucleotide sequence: TGTGCCAGCAGCCCGGGACAGGGGGATGAAAAACTGTTTTTT. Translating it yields CASSPGQGDEKLFF.

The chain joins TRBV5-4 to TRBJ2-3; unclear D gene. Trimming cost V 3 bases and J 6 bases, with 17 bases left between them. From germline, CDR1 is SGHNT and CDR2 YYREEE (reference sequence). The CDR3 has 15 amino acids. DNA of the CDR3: TGTGCCAGCAGCTCCGAAGGAGCGTACCACGATACGCAGTATTTT. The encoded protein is CASSSEGAYHDTQYF. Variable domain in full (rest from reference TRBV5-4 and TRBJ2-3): ETGVTQSPTHLIKTRGQQVTLRCSSQSGHNTVSWYQQALGQGPQFIFQYYREEENGRGNFPPRFSGLQFPNYSSELNVNALELDDSALYLCASSSEGAYHDTQYFGPGTRLTVL.

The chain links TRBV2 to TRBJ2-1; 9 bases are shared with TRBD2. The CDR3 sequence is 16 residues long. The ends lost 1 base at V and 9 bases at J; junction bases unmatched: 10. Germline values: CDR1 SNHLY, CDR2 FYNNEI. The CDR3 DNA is TGTGCCAGCAGTGAAGATACCGCGGGGGGGCCTTGTGAGCAGTTCTTC. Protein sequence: CASSEDTAGGPCEQFF. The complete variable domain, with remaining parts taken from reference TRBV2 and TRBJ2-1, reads EPEVTQTPSHQVTQMGQEVILRCVPISNHLYFYWYRQILGQKVEFLVSFYNNEISEKSEIFDDQFSVERPDGSNFTLKIRSTKLEDSAMYFCASSEDTAGGPCEQFFGPGTRLTVL.

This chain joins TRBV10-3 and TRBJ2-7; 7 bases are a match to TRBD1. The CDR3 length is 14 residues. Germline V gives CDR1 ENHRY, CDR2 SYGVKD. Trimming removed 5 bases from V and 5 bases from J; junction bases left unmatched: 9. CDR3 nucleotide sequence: TGTGCCATCAGTCGACAGGGAATGCCTAACGAGCAGTACTTC. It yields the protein CAISRQGMPNEQYF.

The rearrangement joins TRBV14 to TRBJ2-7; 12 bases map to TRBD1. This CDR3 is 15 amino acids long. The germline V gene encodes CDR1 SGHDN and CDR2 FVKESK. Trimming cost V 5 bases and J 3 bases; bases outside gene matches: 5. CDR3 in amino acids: CASSVGQGAIYEQYF. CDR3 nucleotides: TGTGCCAGCAGCGTGGGACAGGGGGCAATCTACGAGCAGTACTTC.

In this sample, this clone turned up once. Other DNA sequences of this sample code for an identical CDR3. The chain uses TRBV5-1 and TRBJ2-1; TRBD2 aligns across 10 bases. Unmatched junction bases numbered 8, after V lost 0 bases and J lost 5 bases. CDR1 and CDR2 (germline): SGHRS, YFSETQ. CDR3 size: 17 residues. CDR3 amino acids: CASSLVGSGGRHNEQFF. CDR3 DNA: TGCGCCAGCAGCTTGGTGGGTAGCGGGGGGCGACACAATGAGCAGTTCTTC.

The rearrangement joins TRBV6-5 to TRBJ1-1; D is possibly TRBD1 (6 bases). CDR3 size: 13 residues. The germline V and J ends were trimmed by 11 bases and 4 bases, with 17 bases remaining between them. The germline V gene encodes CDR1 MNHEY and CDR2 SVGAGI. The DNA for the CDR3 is TGTGCCGGCGGCCAGGGGCTGGTCACTGAAGCTTTCTTT. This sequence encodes CAGGQGLVTEAFF.

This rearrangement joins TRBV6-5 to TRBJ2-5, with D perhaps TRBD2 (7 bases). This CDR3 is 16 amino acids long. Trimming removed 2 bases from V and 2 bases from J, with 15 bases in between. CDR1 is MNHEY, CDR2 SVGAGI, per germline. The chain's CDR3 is CASSYGAGAIQETQYF. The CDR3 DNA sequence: TGTGCCAGCAGTTACGGGGCGGGGGCCATTCAAGAGACCCAGTACTTC.

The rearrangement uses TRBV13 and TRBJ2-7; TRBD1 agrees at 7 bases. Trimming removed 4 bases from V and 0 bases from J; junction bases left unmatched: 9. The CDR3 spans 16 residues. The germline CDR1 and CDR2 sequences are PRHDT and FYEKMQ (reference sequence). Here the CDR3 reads CASSSSDRVGSYEQYF. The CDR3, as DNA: TGTGCCAGCAGCTCTTCAGACAGGGTAGGCTCCTACGAGCAGTACTTC.

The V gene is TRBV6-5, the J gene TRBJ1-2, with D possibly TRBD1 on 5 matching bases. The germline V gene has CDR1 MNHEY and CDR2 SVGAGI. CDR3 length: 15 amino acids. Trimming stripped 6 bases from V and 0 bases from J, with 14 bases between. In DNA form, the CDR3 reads TGTGCCAGCAGCGGGAGGACACAGTCTAACTATGGCTACACCTTC. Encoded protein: CASSGRTQSNYGYTF.

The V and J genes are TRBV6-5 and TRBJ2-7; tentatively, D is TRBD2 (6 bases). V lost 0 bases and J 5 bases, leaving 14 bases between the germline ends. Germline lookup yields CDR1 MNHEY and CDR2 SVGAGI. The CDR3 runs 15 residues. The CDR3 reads CASSYSAGTLHEQYF. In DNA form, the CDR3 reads TGTGCCAGCAGTTACTCGGCAGGGACTCTCCACGAGCAGTACTTC.

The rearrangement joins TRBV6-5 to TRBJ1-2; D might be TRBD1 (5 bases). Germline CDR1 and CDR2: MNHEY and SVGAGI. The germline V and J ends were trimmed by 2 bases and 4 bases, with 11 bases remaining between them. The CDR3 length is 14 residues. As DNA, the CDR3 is TGTGCCAGCAGTTACCAGGGATCAGCCTATGGCTACACCTTC. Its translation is CASSYQGSAYGYTF.

CDR3 in DNA: TGTGCCAGCATTTGGCGGGGGGAGAAGAACACCGGGGAGCTGTTTTTT. Its translation is CASIWRGEKNTGELFF. This sequence joins TRBV7-9 and TRBJ2-2; 8 bases match TRBD2. The J segment lost 1 base and the V segment lost 7 bases, leaving 8 bases of the junction unmatched. Germline assignment: CDR1 SEHNR and CDR2 FQNEAQ (reference sequence). The CDR3 is made up of 16 amino acids.

The CDR3 here is CASTLQSSGDSYEQYF. The CDR3 coding sequence is TGTGCCAGCACCCTTCAATCTAGCGGGGACTCCTACGAGCAGTACTTC. This rearrangement joins TRBV13 to TRBJ2-7; 9 bases align to TRBD2. Germline CDR1 PRHDT, CDR2 FYEKMQ (reference sequence). Trimming took 7 bases from V and 0 from J; bases not matched to a gene: 10. This CDR3 has 16 amino acids.

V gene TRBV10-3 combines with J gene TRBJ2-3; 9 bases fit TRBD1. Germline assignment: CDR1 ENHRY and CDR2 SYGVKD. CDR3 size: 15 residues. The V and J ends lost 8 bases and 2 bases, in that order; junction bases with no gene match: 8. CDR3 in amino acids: CAIGGQGGITDTQYF. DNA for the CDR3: TGTGCCATCGGGGGACAGGGCGGGATCACAGATACGCAGTATTTT.

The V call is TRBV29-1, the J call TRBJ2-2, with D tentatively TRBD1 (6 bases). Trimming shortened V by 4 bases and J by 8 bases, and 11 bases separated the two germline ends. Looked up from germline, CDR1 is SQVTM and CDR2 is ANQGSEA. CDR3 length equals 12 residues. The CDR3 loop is CSVGQARGELFF. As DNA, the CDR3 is TGCAGCGTTGGACAGGCAAGGGGGGAGCTGTTTTTT.

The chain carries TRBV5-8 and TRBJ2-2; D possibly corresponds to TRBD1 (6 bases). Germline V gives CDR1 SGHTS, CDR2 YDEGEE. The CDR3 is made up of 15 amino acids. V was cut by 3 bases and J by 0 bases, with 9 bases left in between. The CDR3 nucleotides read TGTGCCAGCAGCTGGGACATCCCGAACACCGGGGAGCTGTTTTTT. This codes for CASSWDIPNTGELFF.

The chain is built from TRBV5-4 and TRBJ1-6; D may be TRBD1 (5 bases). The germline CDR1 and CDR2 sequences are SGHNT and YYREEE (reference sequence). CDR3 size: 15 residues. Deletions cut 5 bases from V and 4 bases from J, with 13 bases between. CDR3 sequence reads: CASRAGGEYNSPLHF. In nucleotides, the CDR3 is TGTGCCAGCAGGGCCGGAGGGGAGTATAATTCACCCCTCCACTTT.

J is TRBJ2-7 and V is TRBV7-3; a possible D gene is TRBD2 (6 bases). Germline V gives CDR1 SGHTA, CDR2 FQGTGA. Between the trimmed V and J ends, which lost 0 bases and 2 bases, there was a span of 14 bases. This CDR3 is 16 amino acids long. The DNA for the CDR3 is TGTGCCAGCAGCTTAACTTGGCGGGAACCGCCCTACGAGCAGTACTTC. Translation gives CASSLTWREPPYEQYF. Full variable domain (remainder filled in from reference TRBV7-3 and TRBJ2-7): GAGVSQTPSNKVTEKGKYVELRCDPISGHTALYWYRQSLGQGPEFLIYFQGTGAADDSGLPNDRFFAVRPEGSVSTLKIQRTERGDSAVYLCASSLTWREPPYEQYFGPGTRLTVT.